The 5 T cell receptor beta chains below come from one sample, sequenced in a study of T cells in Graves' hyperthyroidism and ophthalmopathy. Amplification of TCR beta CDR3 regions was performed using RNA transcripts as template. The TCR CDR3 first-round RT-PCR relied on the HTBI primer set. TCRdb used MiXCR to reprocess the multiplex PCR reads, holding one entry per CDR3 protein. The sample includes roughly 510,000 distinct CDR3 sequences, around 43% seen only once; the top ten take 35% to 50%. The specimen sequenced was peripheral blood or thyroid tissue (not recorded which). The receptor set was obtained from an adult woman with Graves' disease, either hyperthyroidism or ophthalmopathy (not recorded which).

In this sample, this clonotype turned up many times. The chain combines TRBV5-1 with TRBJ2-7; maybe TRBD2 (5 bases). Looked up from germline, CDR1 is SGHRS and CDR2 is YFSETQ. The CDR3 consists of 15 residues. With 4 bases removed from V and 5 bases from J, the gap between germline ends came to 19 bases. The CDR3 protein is CASSLGSWEFNEQYF. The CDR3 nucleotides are TGCGCCAGCAGCCTGGGGAGTTGGGAGTTCAACGAGCAGTACTTC. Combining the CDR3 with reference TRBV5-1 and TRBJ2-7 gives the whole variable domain KAGVTQTPRYLIKTRGQQVTLSCSPISGHRSVSWYQQTPGQGLQFLFEYFSETQRNKGNFPGRFSGRQFSNSRSEMNVSTLELGDSALYLCASSLGSWEFNEQYFGPGTRLTVT.

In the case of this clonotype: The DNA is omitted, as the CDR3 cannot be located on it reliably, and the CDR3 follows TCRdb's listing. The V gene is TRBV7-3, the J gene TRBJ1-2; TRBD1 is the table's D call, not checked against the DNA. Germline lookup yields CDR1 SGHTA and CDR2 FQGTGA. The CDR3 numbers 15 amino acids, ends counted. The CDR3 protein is CASSHRGGSNYGCTF.

The CDR3 DNA is TGTGCCATCAGTGCTAGCCTGAACACTGAAGCTTTCTTT. It yields the protein CAISASLNTEAFF. This sequence joins TRBV10-3 and TRBJ1-1; the D is unclear. Per the germline V gene, CDR1 is ENHRY and CDR2 is SYGVKD. V lost 4 bases to trimming and J lost 0 bases, with 6 bases between them. The CDR3 has 13 amino acids.

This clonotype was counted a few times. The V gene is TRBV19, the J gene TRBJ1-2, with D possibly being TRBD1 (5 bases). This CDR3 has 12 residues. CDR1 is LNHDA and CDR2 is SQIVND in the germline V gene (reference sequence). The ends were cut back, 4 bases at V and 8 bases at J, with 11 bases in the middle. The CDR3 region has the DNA TGTGCCAGTAGTAGTGGAGGGGTCGGCTACACCTTC. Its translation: CASSSGGVGYTF. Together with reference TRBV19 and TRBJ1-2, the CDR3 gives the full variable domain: DGGITQSPKYLFRKEGQNVTLSCEQNLNHDAMYWYRQDPGQGLRLIYYSQIVNDFQKGDIAEGYSVSREKKESFPLTVTSAQKNPTAFYLCASSSGGVGYTFGSGTRLTVV.

The DNA of the CDR3 is TGTGCCACCAGTGTAGGACTTGGCTTTATCCACTACGAGCAGTACTTC. This codes for CATSVGLGFIHYEQYF. The gene calls are TRBV24-1 and TRBJ2-7, with D tentatively TRBD2 (5 bases). The CDR3 has 16 residues. V lost 5 bases and J 3 bases, leaving 19 bases between the germline ends. Germline CDR1 reads KGHDR; CDR2 reads SFDVKD.